This passage covers 19 T cell receptor beta chains from one sample sequenced in a study of T cell repertoires in cytomegalovirus infection. TCRdb re-called the reads through MiXCR, storing one row per CDR3 protein. The repertoire holds 750,000 to 900,000 distinct CDR3 sequences, with 29% as singletons. Their antigen targets remain unknown. The sample consisted of cultured CD8+ T cells from PBMCs, taken from culture after CMV antigen stimulation. These receptor sequences come from a human donor in good health (CMV status not recorded). Some clones in this sample may be carry-over from other donors' samples.

This chain links TRBV12-3 or TRBV12-4 with TRBJ2-3, with 7 bases identical to TRBD1. This CDR3 spans 17 amino acids. Trimming removed 0 bases from V and 2 bases from J; junction bases left unmatched: 8. CDR3 region: CASSLAFGTEHTDTQYF. The CDR3 region has the DNA TGTGCCAGCAGTTTAGCGTTCGGGACAGAACACACAGATACGCAGTATTTT.

This chain joins TRBV11-3 and TRBJ2-1; D unclear. Looked up from germline, CDR1 is SGHNT and CDR2 is YENEEA. Trimming removed 2 bases from V and 2 bases from J, with 4 bases in between. The CDR3 spans 13 residues. The CDR3 sequence: CASSLKTYNEQFF. CDR3 DNA: TGTGCCAGCAGCTTAAAGACCTACAATGAGCAGTTCTTC.

The chain links TRBV27 to TRBJ1-2; D remains ambiguous. V was cut by 7 bases and J by 0 bases, with 12 bases left in between. CDR3 size: 14 residues. Looked up from germline, CDR1 is MNHEY and CDR2 is SMNVEV (reference sequence). The CDR3 reads CASNSRGPNYGYTF. In nucleotides, the CDR3 is TGTGCCAGCAATTCCCGAGGGCCTAACTATGGCTACACCTTC.

The rearrangement uses TRBV27 and TRBJ2-7, with D perhaps matching TRBD2 (6 bases). Trimming left V 4 bases short and J 2 bases short, with 15 bases between. Germline loops: CDR1 MNHEY, CDR2 SMNVEV (reference sequence). This CDR3 is 15 amino acids long. The CDR3, as DNA: TGTGCCAGCAGTTCCCCCCGGAGGGACCCCTACGAGCAGTACTTC. Translated, it gives CASSSPRRDPYEQYF.

This rearrangement joins TRBV28 to TRBJ1-2; TRBD1 agrees at 9 bases. Germline V gene data show CDR1 as MDHEN and CDR2 as SYDVKM. The ends lost 5 bases at V and 6 bases at J; junction bases unmatched: 13. The CDR3 has 16 amino acids. The CDR3 reads CASSPLGQGNLDGYTF. Here the CDR3 DNA reads TGTGCCAGCAGTCCTCTGGGACAGGGTAATCTTGATGGCTACACCTTC.

This clonotype was found a few times. The J gene is TRBJ1-1, the V gene TRBV7-8; perhaps TRBD1 as D (5 bases). Germline-derived CDR1 and CDR2 are SGHVS and FQNEAQ. Trimming cost V 5 bases and J 7 bases, with 11 bases left between them. The CDR3 has 12 residues. DNA of the CDR3: TGTGCCAGCAGCCCCCGACAGAGTGAAGCTTTCTTT. Residues: CASSPRQSEAFF.

The rearrangement joins TRBV7-8 to TRBJ2-1; D is unresolved. The germline CDR1 and CDR2 sequences are SGHVS and FQNEAQ. V lost 8 bases, J lost 7 bases, and 18 bases lay in between. This CDR3 is built from 14 residues. The CDR3 DNA follows: TGTGCCAGCTGTGGTATGGTAGAAAGTAATGAGCAGTTCTTC. It encodes CASCGMVESNEQFF.

This clonotype was seen more than once but under ten times. The gene calls are TRBV4-1 and TRBJ2-7, with 9 nucleotides matching TRBD1. Looked up from germline, CDR1 is MGHRA and CDR2 is YSYEKL. V lost 2 bases and J lost 2; bases outside the gene matches: 10. The CDR3 covers 17 residues. CDR3 bases: TGCGCCAGCAGCCAAATTCGGGTGGACAGGGGAACCTACGAGCAGTACTTC. Its translation: CASSQIRVDRGTYEQYF.

DNA for the CDR3: TGTGCCAGCAGCTCGACAGGGTTAGGCACAGATACGCAGTATTTT. Its translation: CASSSTGLGTDTQYF. V is TRBV11-3 and J is TRBJ2-3; 7 bases map to TRBD1. V was clipped by 4 bases and J by 1 base; unmatched bases: 5. Germline lookup yields CDR1 SGHNT and CDR2 YENEEA. This CDR3 has 15 residues.

The table lists this clonotype with a few counts. The chain links TRBV2 to TRBJ2-7; 9 nucleotides align to TRBD1. After removal of 6 bases from V and 3 bases from J, the junction contained 9 bases not matched to a gene. Germline V gives CDR1 SNHLY, CDR2 FYNNEI. This CDR3 is 15 amino acids long. The CDR3 protein is CASRPGQGILYEQYV. The CDR3 DNA follows: TGTGCCAGCAGGCCGGGACAGGGTATTCTCTACGAGCAGTACGTC.

V and J are TRBV10-2 and TRBJ1-5, with TRBD1 matching 9 bases. The CDR3 length is 15 residues. Trimming took 6 bases from V and 1 from J; bases not matched to a gene: 4. Germline CDR1 WSHSY, CDR2 SAAADI. For the CDR3, the DNA is TGCGCCAGCAGGGTAGACAGGGGGAGCAATCAGCCCCAGCATTTT. Residues: CASRVDRGSNQPQHF.

This clonotype was seen ten or more times. The chain couples TRBV7-2 to TRBJ2-3; 11 nucleotides line up with TRBD2. CDR1 is SGHTA, CDR2 FQGNSA, per germline. The J segment lost 2 bases and the V segment lost 7 bases, leaving 14 bases of the junction unmatched. This CDR3 is 18 amino acids long. The CDR3 region is CASTTTSGAYIPTDTQYF. In nucleotides, the CDR3 is TGTGCCAGCACCACGACTAGCGGGGCCTACATCCCCACAGATACGCAGTATTTT.

This clonotype was recorded only once. The chain combines TRBV20-1 with TRBJ2-5; 8 positions agree with TRBD2. Germline values: CDR1 DFQATT, CDR2 SNEGSKA (reference sequence). V shed 0 bases, J shed 1 base, and the junction held 4 bases outside the gene matches. The CDR3 sequence is 15 residues long. The DNA of the CDR3 is TGCAGTGCTAGAGAAGGCGGGGGGTTCCAAGAGACCCAGTACTTC. Encoded protein: CSAREGGGFQETQYF.

J is TRBJ2-1 and V is TRBV10-2, with 7 bases that match TRBD1. Per the germline V gene, CDR1 is WSHSY and CDR2 is SAAADI. V shed 8 bases and J 4 bases; nucleotides not matched to a gene: 11. The length of the CDR3 is 15 residues. CDR3 sequence: CASRRQGAVYNEQFF. The CDR3 nucleotides are TGCGCCAGCCGTAGACAGGGAGCTGTTTACAATGAGCAGTTCTTC.

This clonotype came up a few times. The chain joins TRBV6-5 to TRBJ2-1; no clear D gene. Germline lookup yields CDR1 MNHEY and CDR2 SVGAGI. V was trimmed by 0 bases and J by 9 bases, leaving 3 bases between them. The length of the CDR3 is 11 residues. CDR3 nucleotide sequence: TGTGCCAGCAGTTACTCAAGTGAGCAGTTCTTC. Translation: CASSYSSEQFF.

The chain has TRBV6-6 and TRBJ2-7, with D perhaps matching TRBD1 or TRBD2 (5 bases each). CDR1 and CDR2 (germline): MNHNY, SVGAGI (reference sequence). The CDR3 loop spans 13 amino acids. The ends were cut back, 6 bases at V and 2 bases at J, with 11 bases in the middle. The CDR3 DNA reads as TGTGCCAGCAGGAGGGACGGACCCTACGAGCAGTACGTC. Translation: CASRRDGPYEQYV.

This clonotype was detected ten times or more. V is TRBV7-2 and J is TRBJ2-3, with 15 bases fitting TRBD2. This CDR3 is 17 amino acids long. Losses at the gene ends were 5 bases for V and 5 bases for J; bases not matched to a gene: 8. Germline loops: CDR1 SGHTA, CDR2 FQGNSA. DNA of the CDR3: TGTGCCAGCAGCACCTGGACTAGCGGGGGGGTGGTAGATACGCAGTATTTT. Residues: CASSTWTSGGVVDTQYF.

The chain uses TRBV12-3 or TRBV12-4 and TRBJ2-3; 8 bases are a match to TRBD1. CDR3 length: 15 residues. V gave up 5 bases and J gave up 2 bases; unmatched junction bases: 6. The CDR3 loop reads CASSPTGVVTDTQYF. For the CDR3, the DNA is TGTGCCAGCAGTCCGACAGGGGTGGTCACAGATACGCAGTATTTT.

This clonotype was detected only a few times. The chain is built from TRBV19 and TRBJ1-5; TRBD1 agrees at 7 bases. The germline CDR1 and CDR2 sequences are LNHDA and SQIVND (reference sequence). With 0 bases clipped from V and 7 bases from J, the junction kept 12 bases outside the gene matches. CDR3 size: 17 residues. The CDR3 nucleotides read TGTGCCAGTAGTATAGATCGGGCGACAGGGTTACGCCAGCCCCAGCATTTT. It specifies CASSIDRATGLRQPQHF.